This paragraph reports one TCR beta chain. Its antigen is unknown. The conserved final phenylalanine or tryptophan is absent from the CDR3, which likely points to a read error. The DNA is left out, because the CDR3 cannot be placed on it with certainty; the CDR3 is given as TCRdb lists it. The data stem from a study of PD-1 blockade in mismatch repair-deficient tumors. About the research overall: All were previously treated, progressing patients with about a dozen mismatch repair-deficient cancer types.

PCR or immunohistochemistry showed mismatch repair deficiency in every enrolled patient. TCRs were sequenced from a few patients responding to pembrolizumab. The table came from immunoSEQ multiplex PCR; TCRdb's copy has only in-frame clones and leaves some out. The sample carries 76,000 or so clones, 65% to 85% recorded once. Study findings and constraints: Rapid post-treatment expansion, then contraction, generally preceding radiologic response, marked tumor-resident clones.

This receptor was taken from an adult with mismatch repair-deficient cancer. The starting material was peripheral blood, obtained 44 weeks after starting pembrolizumab.

Here the CDR3 reads CSASPEGVC. This chain joins TRBV20-1 and TRBJ2-7; the listed D gene, TRBD2, was not tested against the DNA. The length of the CDR3 is 9 amino acids, counting both ends. Germline V lookup: CDR1 DFQATT, CDR2 SNEGSKA (reference sequence).